This T cell receptor beta chain is drawn from a study of memory CD8 T cells in hepatitis C reinfection. The overall study: A couple of donors cleared primary HCV but became chronic after reinfection. A positive HCV RNA test after two negatives ≥60 days apart defined reinfection. Study-level results: Only a handful of donors prevented definitive conclusions about public clonotypes.

For this clone: The target antigen is unknown.

Indicated time point: pre-reinfection, 55 to 20 weeks before reinfection detection. Sorted cells were sequenced directly ex vivo without any in vitro expansion. The method was immunoSEQ multiplex PCR; TCRdb's version includes in-frame clones alone and lacks a portion of them. This sample has 5,800 or so clones, with approximately 90% found just once. CDR1 and CDR2 from the germline V gene are MNHEY and SVGAGI. The CDR3 covers 13 residues. Trimming removed 6 bases at V and 2 bases at J, with 7 bases between. Material for sequencing was naive CD8+ T cells sorted from blood. This clonotype was obtained from a man in his forties or fifties with hepatitis C virus infection. The rearrangement joins TRBV6-5 to TRBJ2-2, with D unresolved. DNA of the CDR3: TGTGCCAGCAGCCCCATCAACACCGGGGAGCTGTTTTTT. Protein: CASSPINTGELFF.